These 2 T cell receptor beta chains came from one sample sequenced in a study of T-cell memory formation after mild COVID-19. From the 5' RACE reads, TCRdb called clonotypes with MiXCR, one entry per CDR3 protein. Of roughly 400,000 distinct CDR3 sequences listed, roughly 18% were seen once; the top ten hold around a fifth. Source material: PBMCs or a T cell subset sorted from them (not recorded which). These receptor sequences come from a man between 18 and 35 years old who had mild COVID-19 (a few samples of this study predate the infection). Cell type and time point are not known.

The gene calls are TRBV27 and TRBJ2-7; weak D call: TRBD2 (6 bases). Germline V gives CDR1 MNHEY, CDR2 SMNVEV (reference sequence). This CDR3 contains 12 residues. V lost 7 bases and J 7 bases, leaving 14 bases between the germline ends. CDR3 sequence reads: CASMTRWGEQYF. The DNA of the CDR3 is TGTGCCAGCATGACTAGATGGGGTGAGCAGTACTTC.

The sample holds a few counts of this clonotype. The genes are TRBV3-2 and TRBJ2-7; the table's D call, TRBD1, has no DNA check behind it. TRBV3-2 has pseudogene status. The CDR3 extends over 20 amino acids. CDR3 residues: CASSQERGTERHPLSYEQYV. CDR3 bases: TGTGCCAGCAGCCAAGAACGCGGGACAGAGCGACACCCCCTATCCTACGAGCAGTACGTC.